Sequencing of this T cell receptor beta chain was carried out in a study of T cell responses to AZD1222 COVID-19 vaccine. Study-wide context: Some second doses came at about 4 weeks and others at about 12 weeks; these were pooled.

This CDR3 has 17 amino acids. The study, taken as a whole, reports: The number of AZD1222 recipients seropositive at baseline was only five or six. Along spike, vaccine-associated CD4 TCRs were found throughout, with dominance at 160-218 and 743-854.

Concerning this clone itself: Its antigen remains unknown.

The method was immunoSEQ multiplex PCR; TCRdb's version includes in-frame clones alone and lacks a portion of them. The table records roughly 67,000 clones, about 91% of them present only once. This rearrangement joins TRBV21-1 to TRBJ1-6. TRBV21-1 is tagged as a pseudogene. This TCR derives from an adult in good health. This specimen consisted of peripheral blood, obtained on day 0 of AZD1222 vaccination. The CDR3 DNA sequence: TGTGCCAGCAGCAAAGAGGGGGGGCGGCAGTATAATTCACCCCTCCACTTT. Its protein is CASSKEGGRQYNSPLHF.